These 20 T cell receptor beta chains share one sample of origin, sequenced in a study of shared clonotypes between healthy human individuals. Here immunoSEQ multiplex PCR was the method, and the copy in TCRdb shows in-frame clones only, minus some. The repertoire holds about 2,500,000 clones, with roughly 92% as singletons. The sequenced material came from naive CD4+ T cells sorted from blood. Indicated subset: CD45RA+ positively selected. The receptors stem from a man aged 18 to 35 in good health.

This sequence joins TRBV10-2 and TRBJ1-1; D is perhaps TRBD1 (5 bases). V lost 3 bases to trimming and J lost 2 bases, with 13 bases between them. The CDR3 loop spans 15 amino acids. CDR1 WSHSY and CDR2 SAAADI come from the germline V gene. The chain's CDR3 is CASSDGGGINTEAFF. Written as DNA, the CDR3 is TGCGCCAGCAGTGATGGGGGGGGAATTAACACTGAAGCTTTCTTT.

Comment on this clone: Additional DNA sequences in this sample encode the identical CDR3. The genes are TRBV7-2 and TRBJ1-6; 9 nucleotides align to TRBD1. Trimming took 4 bases from V and 10 from J; bases not matched to a gene: 5. This CDR3 region has 14 residues. Germline CDR1 reads SGHTA; CDR2 reads FQGNSA. The CDR3 region is CASSSGQGSSPLHF. Here the CDR3 DNA reads TGTGCCAGCAGCTCCGGACAGGGGTCATCACCCCTCCACTTT.

The chain has TRBV11-2 and TRBJ2-4, with a possible D match to TRBD1 (6 bases). Germline CDR1 and CDR2: SGHAT and FQNNGV. The CDR3 contains 17 residues. Trimming cost V 5 bases and J 0 bases, with 17 bases left between them. Here the CDR3 reads CASSPIRDTLAKNIQYF. For the CDR3, the DNA is TGTGCCAGCAGCCCCATACGGGACACCCTAGCCAAAAACATTCAGTACTTC.

This chain connects TRBV7-2 to TRBJ2-7, with D uncertain. The CDR3 extends over 14 amino acids. Trimming took off 5 bases at V and 3 bases at J, with 14 bases between the two ends. The germline CDR1 and CDR2 sequences are SGHTA and FQGNSA. CDR3 DNA sequence: TGTGCCAGCAGCCCCTACCAGGTGATCTACGAGCAGTACTTC. Residues: CASSPYQVIYEQYF.

The gene calls are TRBV28 and TRBJ2-7; 7 bases match TRBD2. Germline lookup yields CDR1 MDHEN and CDR2 SYDVKM. There are 13 residues in the CDR3. V trimming: 2 bases; J trimming: 3 bases; junction bases outside the gene matches: 1. The CDR3 sequence is CASSLGLVYEQYF. CDR3 bases: TGTGCCAGCAGTTTAGGACTAGTCTACGAGCAGTACTTC.

The chain combines TRBV30 with TRBJ1-2; possible D gene TRBD1, 5 bases. The V gene lost 0 bases and the J gene lost 8 bases, with 16 bases spanning the gap. CDR3 length equals 14 residues. Germline V lookup: CDR1 GTSNPN, CDR2 SVGIG (reference sequence). CDR3 sequence: CAWSVIRGAAGYTF. The CDR3 coding sequence is TGTGCCTGGAGTGTCATTCGTGGGGCGGCGGGCTACACCTTC.

This chain's CDR3 is CSEARGSEQYF. The CDR3 DNA sequence: TGCAGCGAGGCGAGAGGTTCCGAGCAGTACTTC. The rearrangement uses TRBV29-1 and TRBJ2-5; D is uncertain. TRBJ2-7 matches the DNA end more closely, so the J call is doubtful. This CDR3 is 11 amino acids long. Germline V gene sequence: CDR1 SQVTM, CDR2 ANQGSEA.

The gene calls are TRBV5-4 and TRBJ1-2; no definite D call. CDR1 and CDR2 (germline): SGHNT, YYREEE (reference sequence). V lost 0 bases to trimming and J lost 7 bases, with 16 bases between them. This CDR3 region has 15 residues. Here the CDR3 DNA reads TGTGCCAGCAGCTTGGGGGCTAAAGCAGGCTTTGGCTACACCTTC. Its translation is CASSLGAKAGFGYTF.

The V gene is TRBV18, the J gene TRBJ2-2, with D unresolved. The V gene lost 8 bases and the J gene lost 2 bases, with 9 bases spanning the gap. Germline loops: CDR1 KGHSH, CDR2 LQKENI. The CDR3 spans 13 residues. The CDR3 sequence: CASTRANTGELFF. Here the CDR3 DNA reads TGTGCCAGCACCCGGGCAAACACCGGGGAGCTGTTTTTT.

The chain has TRBV6-1 and TRBJ1-1; D is undetermined. CDR3 length: 13 amino acids. The V and J ends lost 7 bases and 0 bases respectively, with 9 bases between them. Germline V gene sequence: CDR1 MNHNS, CDR2 SASEGT. Here the CDR3 reads CASTGRMNTEAFF. The CDR3 bases are TGTGCCAGCACCGGACGGATGAACACTGAAGCTTTCTTT.

Note on this clone: Other DNA variants within this sample encode the same CDR3. The chain employs TRBV5-1 and TRBJ2-3, with 8 bases lining up with TRBD2. The CDR3 totals 15 residues. The J segment lost 2 bases and the V segment lost 2 bases, leaving 4 bases of the junction unmatched. Germline CDR1 and CDR2: SGHRS and YFSETQ. The CDR3 reads CASSFGGGSTDTQYF. The DNA for the CDR3 is TGCGCCAGCAGCTTCGGCGGGGGGTCCACAGATACGCAGTATTTT.

The chain employs TRBV7-2 and TRBJ2-7; D is unclear. V shed 1 base and J shed 0 bases, with 10 bases lying between them. The CDR3 is 15 amino acids. Germline CDR1 and CDR2: SGHTA and FQGNSA. CDR3 loop: CASSLGLRSSYEQYF. CDR3 bases: TGTGCCAGCAGCTTAGGCCTCAGGAGCTCCTACGAGCAGTACTTC.

This clone was recorded only once. The genes are TRBV9 and TRBJ1-2; weak D call: TRBD1 (6 bases). Trimming shortened V by 5 bases and J by 3 bases, and 17 bases separated the two germline ends. The CDR3 is 15 residues long. Germline lookup yields CDR1 SGDLS and CDR2 YYNGEE. In DNA form, the CDR3 reads TGTGCCAGCAGGGGATTGGGGGCTCCAGACTATGGCTACACCTTC. This sequence encodes CASRGLGAPDYGYTF.

The chain combines TRBV5-1 with TRBJ2-1; possibly TRBD1 or TRBD2 for D (5 bases each). Looked up from germline, CDR1 is SGHRS and CDR2 is YFSETQ. CDR3 length: 12 amino acids. V dropped 5 bases and J dropped 9 bases, with 12 bases sitting between them. The chain's CDR3 is CASSGGMTEQFF. CDR3 sequence (DNA): TGCGCCAGCAGTGGGGGAATGACTGAGCAGTTCTTC. Drawing the rest from reference TRBV5-1 and TRBJ2-1, the complete variable domain is KAGVTQTPRYLIKTRGQQVTLSCSPISGHRSVSWYQQTPGQGLQFLFEYFSETQRNKGNFPGRFSGRQFSNSRSEMNVSTLELGDSALYLCASSGGMTEQFFGPGTRLTVL.

The chain combines TRBV7-2 with TRBJ2-5, with 14 bases matching TRBD2. Germline V gene sequence: CDR1 SGHTA, CDR2 FQGNSA. The junction had 3 bases not matched to a gene; V was cut back by 1 base and J by 5 bases. The CDR3 sequence is 16 residues long. CDR3 DNA: TGTGCCAGCAGCTTAGGCTGGACTAGCGGGGGGGAGACCCAGTACTTC. Encoded protein: CASSLGWTSGGETQYF.

This clone showed up just once. The chain uses TRBV7-2 and TRBJ1-1; D possibly corresponds to TRBD1 (6 bases). Between the trimmed V and J ends, which lost 3 bases and 2 bases, there was a span of 10 bases. Per germline, CDR1 SGHTA and CDR2 FQGNSA. CDR3 length equals 14 residues. This CDR3 reads CASSFQGTNTEAFF. The CDR3 DNA follows: TGTGCCAGCAGCTTTCAGGGGACAAACACTGAAGCTTTCTTT.

The gene calls are TRBV6-6 and TRBJ1-3; D is uncertain. The CDR3 spans 13 residues. The V gene's germline CDR1 is MNHNY and CDR2 SVGAGI (reference sequence). V was shortened by 5 bases and J by 3 bases, with 8 bases between the two germline ends. CDR3: CASSRTLGNTIYF. The CDR3 nucleotides read TGTGCCAGCAGTCGGACCCTTGGAAACACCATATATTTT.

The chain couples TRBV5-1 to TRBJ2-3; 10 bases match TRBD2. The CDR3 loop spans 17 amino acids. V trimming: 3 bases; J trimming: 4 bases; junction bases outside the gene matches: 11. Germline CDR1 reads SGHRS; CDR2 reads YFSETQ. The CDR3 loop reads CASSSLASGSRADTQYF. The DNA for the CDR3 is TGCGCCAGCAGCTCTTTGGCTAGCGGGAGTCGGGCAGATACGCAGTATTTT.

This clone was observed once. The rearrangement links TRBV7-6 to TRBJ2-7, with 9 positions matching TRBD1. The germline CDR1 and CDR2 sequences are SGHVS and FNYEAQ. J was trimmed by 1 base and V by 5 bases; bases with no gene match: 9. The CDR3 consists of 16 residues. This CDR3 is CASSQDSGTGSYEQYF. DNA of the CDR3: TGTGCCAGCAGCCAAGATTCCGGGACAGGGTCCTACGAGCAGTACTTC.

This clone was detected only once. V usage is TRBV28 and J usage is TRBJ1-1; D is unresolved. CDR1 is MDHEN, CDR2 SYDVKM, per germline. Trimming pared 5 bases from V and 5 bases from J, leaving 12 bases between. The CDR3 is 13 amino acids. The CDR3 sequence: CASSTPGNTEAFF. CDR3 coding DNA: TGTGCCAGCAGTACCCCGGGGAATACTGAAGCTTTCTTT.